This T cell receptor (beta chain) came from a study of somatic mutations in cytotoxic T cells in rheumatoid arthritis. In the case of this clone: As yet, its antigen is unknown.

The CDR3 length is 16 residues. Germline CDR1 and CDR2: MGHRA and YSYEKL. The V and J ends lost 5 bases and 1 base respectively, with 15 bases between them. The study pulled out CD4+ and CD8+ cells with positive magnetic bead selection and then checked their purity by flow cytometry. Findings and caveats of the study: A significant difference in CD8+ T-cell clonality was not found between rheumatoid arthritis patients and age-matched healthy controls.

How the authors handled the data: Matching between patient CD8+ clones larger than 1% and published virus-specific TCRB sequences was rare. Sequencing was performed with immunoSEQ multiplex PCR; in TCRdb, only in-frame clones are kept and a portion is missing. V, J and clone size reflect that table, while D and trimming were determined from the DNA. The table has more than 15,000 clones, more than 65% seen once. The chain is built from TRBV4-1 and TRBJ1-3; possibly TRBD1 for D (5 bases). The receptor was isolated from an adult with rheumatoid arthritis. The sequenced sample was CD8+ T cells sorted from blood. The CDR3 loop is CASSSDRGQSGNTIYF. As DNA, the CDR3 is TGCGCCAGCAGCTCGGACCGGGGCCAATCTGGAAACACCATATATTTT.